The clone carrying this TCR beta chain has a count of ten or more. The making of cDNA relied on 5'RACE with 10-nucleotide random UMIs. Over 160 million TCR-beta sequences from 15-18 subjects came out of each sequencing run. TCRdb reprocessed the 5' RACE reads via MiXCR and lists one record per CDR3 protein. The sample has about 65,000 distinct CDR3 sequences; 4.1% are singletons. This CDR3 contains 13 residues. With 7 bases clipped from V and 5 bases from J, the junction kept 4 bases outside the gene matches. Germline loops: CDR1 SQVTM, CDR2 ANQGSEA. These data come from a study of neurological immune-mediated disorders. About the research overall: There were around 35 multiple sclerosis patients; approximately 30 were relapsing-remitting and 3 were secondary progressive.

The chain joins TRBV29-1 to TRBJ2-2; 10 positions match TRBD1. The material sequenced was PBMCs. The sequence derives from a man aged 45-60 years with multiple sclerosis. The CDR3 loop is CSGGTGVTGELFF. The DNA for the CDR3 is TGCAGCGGGGGGACAGGGGTTACCGGGGAGCTGTTTTTT.